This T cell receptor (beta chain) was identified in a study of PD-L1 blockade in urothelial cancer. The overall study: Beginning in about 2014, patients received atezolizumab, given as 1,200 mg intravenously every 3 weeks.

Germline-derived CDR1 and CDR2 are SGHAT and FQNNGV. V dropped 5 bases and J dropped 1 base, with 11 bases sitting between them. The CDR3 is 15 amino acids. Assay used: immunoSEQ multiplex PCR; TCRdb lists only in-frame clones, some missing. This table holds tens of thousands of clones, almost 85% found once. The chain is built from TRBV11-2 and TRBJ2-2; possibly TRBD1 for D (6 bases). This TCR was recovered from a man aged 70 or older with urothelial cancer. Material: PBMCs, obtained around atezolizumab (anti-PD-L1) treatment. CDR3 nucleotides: TGTGCCAGCAGCCCGATGACAGGGAACACCGGGGAGCTGTTTTTT. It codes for CASSPMTGNTGELFF.